This entry concerns a single T cell receptor (beta chain). Its binding antigen is unknown. It has no much larger one-base neighbor in the sample; base qualities were not kept. The donors belonged to the validation cohort of roughly 120 subjects, which was separate from the approximately 610-subject first cohort. Libraries were constructed by the immunoSEQ multiplex PCR assay. The study's own analysis went as follows. A statistical classification framework was built for diagnosing cytomegalovirus status from the catalog of TCR beta chain sequences. TCRdb holds this immuneACCESS table with in-frame rearrangements only. Some clones are missing; in checked studies, unresolved V genes explain under half, and the rest has no known cause. Clone size and V and J calls were adopted from that table, with D and trimming inferred from the DNA. The sample table lists 250,000 to 350,000 clones, approximately 87% of them with a count of one. Clones ranked in the top ten supply approximately 0.88% of the sample.

The data derive from a study of cytomegalovirus exposure and HLA in healthy donors (dated by TCRdb to about 2017). Regarding the study in general: According to a later analysis, the roughly 120 validation repertoires were produced on the same platform as the 666 repertoires of the first cohort. The study aimed to test whether cataloging public T cell receptors could reveal signatures of past pathogen exposure. Besides the first cohort of roughly 660 subjects, a separate validation cohort made up of 95 to 150 different subjects was used. To predict cytomegalovirus infection status, the study combined high-throughput TCR immunosequencing, statistical association of individual TCRs with disease status, and machine learning. The investigation overall reported the following: The study listed 150 to 200 TCR beta chains as associated with cytomegalovirus. Most TCR sequences were observed very rarely across donors, whereas some public TCRs were present in many individuals. In vitro tests confirmed that a few of the cytomegalovirus-associated TCR beta chains recognize cytomegalovirus antigens. In a later analysis, TCRs clustered in the first cohort were found to also tend to co-occur in the 120 validation repertoires, with approximately 95% of cluster scores above 0. Cytomegalovirus status was reported to be diagnosed by the classifier with high specificity and sensitivity in both the original and validation cohorts. A later analysis had no HLA typing for the validation cohort, so co-occurrence there was scored across all 110 or so repertoires. The authors suggested that the approach could potentially be extended to other disease states and immunological phenotypes.

The CDR3 numbers 14 residues from cysteine through phenylalanine. The kept DNA is CDR3 alone, 42 bases in frame from the first base. Taken from the germline V gene, the CDR1 and CDR2 loops are SGHVS and FQNEAQ. A distance of 13 bases separates the germline ends of V and J, which lose 5 bases and 3 bases respectively. The chain couples TRBV7-8 to TRBJ1-1, with the D gene not confidently named. The sample comprised PBMCs. The sequence was obtained from a woman aged 18 to 35 in good health and CMV-seronegative. CDR3 loop: CASSRQDWDTEAFF. The DNA sequence reads TGTGCCAGCAGCCGGCAGGACTGGGACACTGAAGCTTTCTTT.